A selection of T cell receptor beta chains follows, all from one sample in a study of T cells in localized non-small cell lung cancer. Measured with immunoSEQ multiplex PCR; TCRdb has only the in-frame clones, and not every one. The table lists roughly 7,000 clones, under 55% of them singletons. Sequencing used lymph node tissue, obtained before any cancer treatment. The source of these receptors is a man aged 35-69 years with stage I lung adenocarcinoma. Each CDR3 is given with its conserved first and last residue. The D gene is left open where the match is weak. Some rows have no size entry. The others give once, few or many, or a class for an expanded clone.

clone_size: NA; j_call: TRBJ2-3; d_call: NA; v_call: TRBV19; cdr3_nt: TGTGCCAGTTCAAGGGGTGGTGGCACAGATACGCAGTATTTT; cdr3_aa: CASSRGGGTDTQYF
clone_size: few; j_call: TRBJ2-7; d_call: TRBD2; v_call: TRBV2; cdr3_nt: TGTGCCAGCAGGGTACTAGCGGGAATGTACGAGCAGTACTTC; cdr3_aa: CASRVLAGMYEQYF
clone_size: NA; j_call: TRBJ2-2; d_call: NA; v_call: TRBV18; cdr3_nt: TGTGCCAGCTCACCGGGAGCGACGAACACCGGGGAGCTGTTTTTT; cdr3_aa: CASSPGATNTGELFF
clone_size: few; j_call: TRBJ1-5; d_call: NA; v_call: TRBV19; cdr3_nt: TGTGCCAGTACCGGGATAGGCCAGCCCCAGCATTTT; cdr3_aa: CASTGIGQPQHF
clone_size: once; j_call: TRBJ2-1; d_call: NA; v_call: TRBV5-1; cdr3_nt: TGCGCCAGCAGCTTAAAGGACAGAAACAATGAGCAGTTCTTC; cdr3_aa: CASSLKDRNNEQFF
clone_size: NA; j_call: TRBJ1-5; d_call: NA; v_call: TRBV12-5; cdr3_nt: TGTGCTAGTGGTTTGGTAGCCCTTTCCCTGGGCCTCCAGCCCCAGCATTTT; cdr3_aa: CASGLVALSLGLQPQHF
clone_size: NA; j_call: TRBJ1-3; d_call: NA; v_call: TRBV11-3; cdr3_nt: TGTGCCAGCAGCTCCTCAGGATACTCTGGAAACACCATATATTTT; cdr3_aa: CASSSSGYSGNTIYF
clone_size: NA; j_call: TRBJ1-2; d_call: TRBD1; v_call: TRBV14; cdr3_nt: TGTGCCAGCAGCCGAAACAGGGGTAGTGGCTACACCTTC; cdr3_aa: CASSRNRGSGYTF
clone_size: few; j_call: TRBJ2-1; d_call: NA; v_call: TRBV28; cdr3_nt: TGTGCCAGCAGTTTATCCCCCAGCGGTAACAATGAGCAGTTCTTC; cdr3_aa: CASSLSPSGNNEQFF
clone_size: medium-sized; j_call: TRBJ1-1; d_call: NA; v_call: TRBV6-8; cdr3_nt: TGTGCCAGCAGTTCCCCGCTAGCGGGCAGGGAAGCTTTCTTT; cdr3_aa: CASSSPLAGREAFF
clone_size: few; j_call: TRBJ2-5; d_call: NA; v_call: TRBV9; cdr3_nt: TGTGCCAGCAGCGTAGCTCTCCAGGATGTGACCCAGTACTTC; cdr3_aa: CASSVALQDVTQYF
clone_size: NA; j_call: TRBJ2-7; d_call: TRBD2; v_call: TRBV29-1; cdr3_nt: TGCAGCGGGACTAGCGGATCCTACGAGCAGTACTTC; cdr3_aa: CSGTSGSYEQYF
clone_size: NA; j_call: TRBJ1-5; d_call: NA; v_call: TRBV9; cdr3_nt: TGTGCCAGCAGCGCCCTGGGCAGGGTGCTATCAGGGCCCCAGCATTTT; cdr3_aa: CASSALGRVLSGPQHF
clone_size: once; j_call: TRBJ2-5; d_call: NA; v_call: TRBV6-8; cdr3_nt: TGTGCCATCAGTCCGGGACCCCAGGCGATTGGAGAGACCCAGTACTTC; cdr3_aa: CAISPGPQAIGETQYF
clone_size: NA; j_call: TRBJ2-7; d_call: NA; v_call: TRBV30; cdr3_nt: TGTGCCTGGAGTGTATATCAGGGGTCCGAGCAGTACTTC; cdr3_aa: CAWSVYQGSEQYF
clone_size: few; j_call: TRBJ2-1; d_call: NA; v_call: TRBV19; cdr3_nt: TGTGCCAGTAGCCCCTCGAGTTCCTCCTACAATGAGCAGTTCTTC; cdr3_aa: CASSPSSSSYNEQFF
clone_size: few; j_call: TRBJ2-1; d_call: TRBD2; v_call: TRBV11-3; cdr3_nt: TGTGCCAGCAGCTTGGTCTCTAGCGGGGCCTACAATGAGCAGTTCTTC; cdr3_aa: CASSLVSSGAYNEQFF
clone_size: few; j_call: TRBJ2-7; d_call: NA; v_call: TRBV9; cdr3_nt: TGTGCCAGCAGCCCTAACACTCCCTTATACGAGCAGTACTTC; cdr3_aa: CASSPNTPLYEQYF
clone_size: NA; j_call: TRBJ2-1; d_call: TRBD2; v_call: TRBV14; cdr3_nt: TGTGCCAGCAGCCAAGATCGCGGGAGGCGCTCCTACAATGAGCAGTTCTTC; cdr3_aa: CASSQDRGRRSYNEQFF
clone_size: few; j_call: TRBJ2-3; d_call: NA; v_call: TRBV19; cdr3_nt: TGTGCCAGTAGTATCAAGTTAGGCACAGATACGCAGTATTTT; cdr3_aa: CASSIKLGTDTQYF
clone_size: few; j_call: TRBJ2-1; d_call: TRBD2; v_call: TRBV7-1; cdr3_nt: TGTGCCAGCAGCTTAACTATTAGCGGGATCGGCAATGAGCAGTTCTTC; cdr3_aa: CASSLTISGIGNEQFF
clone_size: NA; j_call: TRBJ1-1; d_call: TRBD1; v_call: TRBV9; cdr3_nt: TGTGCCAGCAGCCCCCGCGGACAGGGATATTACACTGAAGCTTTCTTT; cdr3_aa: CASSPRGQGYYTEAFF
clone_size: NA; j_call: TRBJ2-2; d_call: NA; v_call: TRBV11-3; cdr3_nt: TGTGCCAGCAGCTTGGATGGGGGAATACTCACCGGGGAGCTGTTTTTT; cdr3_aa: CASSLDGGILTGELFF
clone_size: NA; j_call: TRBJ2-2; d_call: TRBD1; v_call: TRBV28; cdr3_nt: TGTGCCAGCAGAAGGGCAGGGGGTATGACCGGGGAGCTGTTTTTT; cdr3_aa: CASRRAGGMTGELFF
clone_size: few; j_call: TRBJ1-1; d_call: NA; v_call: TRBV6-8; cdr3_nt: TGTGCCAGCAGTTACACCCGACAGAACACTGAAGCTTTCTTT; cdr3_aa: CASSYTRQNTEAFF
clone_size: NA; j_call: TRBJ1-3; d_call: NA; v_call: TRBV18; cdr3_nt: TGTGCCAGCTCACCCAGGGGCTCTGGAAACACCATATATTTT; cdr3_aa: CASSPRGSGNTIYF
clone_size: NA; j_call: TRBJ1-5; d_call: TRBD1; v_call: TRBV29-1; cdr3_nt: TGCAGCGGGGGGGACAGGGAAAGCAATCAGCCCCAGCATTTT; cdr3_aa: CSGGDRESNQPQHF
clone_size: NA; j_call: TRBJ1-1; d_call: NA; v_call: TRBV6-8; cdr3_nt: TGTGCCAGCAGTCCCTCGACGAACACTGAAGCTTTCTTT; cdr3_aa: CASSPSTNTEAFF
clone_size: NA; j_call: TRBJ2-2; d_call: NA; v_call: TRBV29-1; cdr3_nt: TGCAGCGTTTCTAGGGGGAGAGAAACCGGGGAGCTGTTTTTT; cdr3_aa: CSVSRGRETGELFF
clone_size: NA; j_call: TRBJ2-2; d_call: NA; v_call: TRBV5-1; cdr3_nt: TGCGCCAGCAGCTTAAGGCAGAACGCGAACACCGGGGAGCTGTTTTTT; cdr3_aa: CASSLRQNANTGELFF
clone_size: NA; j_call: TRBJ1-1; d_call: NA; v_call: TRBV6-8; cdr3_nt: TGTGCCAGCAGGTTATCGGGGGGTTTAAACACTGAAGCTTTCTTT; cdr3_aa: CASRLSGGLNTEAFF
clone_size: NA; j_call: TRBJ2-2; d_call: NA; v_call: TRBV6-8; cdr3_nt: TGTGCCAGCCAGAACTTGAACACCGGGGAGCTGTTTTTT; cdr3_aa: CASQNLNTGELFF
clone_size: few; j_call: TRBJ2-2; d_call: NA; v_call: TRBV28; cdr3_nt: TGTGCCAGCAGCCCCTCATTCGGAGGGCCTAACACCGGGGAGCTGTTTTTT; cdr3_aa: CASSPSFGGPNTGELFF
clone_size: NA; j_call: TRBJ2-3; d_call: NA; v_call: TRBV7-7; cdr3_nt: TGTGCCAGCAGCTTAGGCCTCCCAGGTCTGGATACGCAGTATTTT; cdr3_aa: CASSLGLPGLDTQYF
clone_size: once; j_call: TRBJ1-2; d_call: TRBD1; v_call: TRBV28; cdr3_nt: TGTGCCAGCACCCTTTTTGGGACAGGGTCCTACTCTAACTATGGCTACACCTTC; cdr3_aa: CASTLFGTGSYSNYGYTF
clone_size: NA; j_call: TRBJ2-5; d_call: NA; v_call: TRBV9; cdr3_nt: TGTGCCAGCACCCCTGGGTACGGGACCGGGGAGACCCAGTACTTC; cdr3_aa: CASTPGYGTGETQYF
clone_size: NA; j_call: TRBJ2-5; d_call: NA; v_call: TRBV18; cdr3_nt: TGTGCCAGCTCATCACCCGGGCCTAGGAAACAAGAGACCCAGTACTTC; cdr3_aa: CASSSPGPRKQETQYF
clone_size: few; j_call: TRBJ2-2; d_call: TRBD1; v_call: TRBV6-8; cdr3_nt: TGTGCCAGCAGTCTGAGGGGGCTGGAAACCGGGGAGCTGTTTTTT; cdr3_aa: CASSLRGLETGELFF
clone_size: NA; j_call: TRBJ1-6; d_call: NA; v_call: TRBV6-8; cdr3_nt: TGTGCCAGCAGTCACATGGACAGCTCCTATAATTCACCCCTCCACTTT; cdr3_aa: CASSHMDSSYNSPLHF
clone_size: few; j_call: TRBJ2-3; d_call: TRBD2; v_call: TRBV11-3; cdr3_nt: TGTGCCAGCAGCCCCGGACTAGCGGGGGGCCGTCTTAGCACAGATACGCAGTATTTT; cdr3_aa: CASSPGLAGGRLSTDTQYF
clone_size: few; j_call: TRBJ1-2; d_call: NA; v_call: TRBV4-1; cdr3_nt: TGCGCCAGCAGCCAAGATGGAGGGGCAGGGGCTGGCTACACCTTC; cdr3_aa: CASSQDGGAGAGYTF
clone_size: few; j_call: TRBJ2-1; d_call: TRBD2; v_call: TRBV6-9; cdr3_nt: TGTGCCAGCAGCCTATTACTAGCGGGAGCCCACAATGAGCAGTTCTTC; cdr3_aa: CASSLLLAGAHNEQFF
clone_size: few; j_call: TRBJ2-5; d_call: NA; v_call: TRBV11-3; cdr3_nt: TGTGCCAGCAGCTTGGATTACGGGCCTAAGGAGACCCAGTACTTC; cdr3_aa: CASSLDYGPKETQYF